This is a list of T cell receptor beta chains from one sample in a study of cytomegalovirus exposure and HLA in healthy donors. Using immunoSEQ multiplex PCR, the repertoire was profiled, and TCRdb retains in-frame clones only, with some absent. This sample has fewer than 250,000 clones, with 60% to 80% found just once. Material for sequencing was PBMCs. The receptors stem from a man aged 18-30 years in good health and CMV-seronegative. Each CDR3 is given with its conserved first and last residue. A D gene is named only where the DNA matches it firmly. Clone size appears in some rows only: once, few, many, or a class for an expanded clone.

V: TRBV5-6; J: TRBJ2-2; D: -; size: -; DNA: TGTGCCAGCAGCTTTCCGGCAGGGCCCACCGGGGAGCTGTTTTTT; CDR3: CASSFPAGPTGELFF
V: TRBV19; J: TRBJ1-1; D: TRBD1; size: -; DNA: TGTGCCAGTAAAAGGAGGACAGGGGGCACTGAAGCTTTCTTT; CDR3: CASKRRTGGTEAFF
V: TRBV7-2; J: TRBJ2-3; D: -; size: -; DNA: TGTGCCAGCAGCTTAAGCAAAGCGGAGACGCAGTATTTT; CDR3: CASSLSKAETQYF
V: TRBV2; J: TRBJ2-5; D: -; size: -; DNA: TGTGCCAGCAGAGAAAACAGTGGCCAAGAGACCCAGTACTTC; CDR3: CASRENSGQETQYF
V: TRBV7-2; J: TRBJ2-1; D: TRBD2; size: -; DNA: TGTGCCAGCAGCTCGGGCGGGAGCAGCTTACGGCAGTTCTTC; CDR3: CASSSGGSSLRQFF
V: TRBV9; J: TRBJ2-5; D: -; size: -; DNA: TGTGCCAGCAGCCCTCTTCAGATTACAGAGACCCAGTACTTC; CDR3: CASSPLQITETQYF
V: TRBV15; J: TRBJ2-7; D: TRBD2; size: -; DNA: TGTGCCACCAGCAGAGATATCGGCGGGAGTACCTACGAGCAGTACTTC; CDR3: CATSRDIGGSTYEQYF
V: TRBV7-9; J: TRBJ1-4; D: -; size: -; DNA: TGTGCCAGCAGCGCGGGTAATGAAAAACTGTTTTTT; CDR3: CASSAGNEKLFF
V: TRBV19; J: TRBJ2-7; D: -; size: -; DNA: TGTGCCAGTAGTGCAACCTCAGGGGATTGGACCTACGAGCAGTACTTC; CDR3: CASSATSGDWTYEQYF
V: TRBV15; J: TRBJ1-1; D: -; size: few; DNA: TGTGCCACCAGCAGAGAGGGCAGGCAGGTTGAAGCTTTCTTT; CDR3: CATSREGRQVEAFF
V: TRBV11-3; J: TRBJ1-1; D: -; size: -; DNA: TGTGCCAGCAGCTTAGGGGCAGGGACTTTGAACACTGAAGCTTTCTTT; CDR3: CASSLGAGTLNTEAFF
V: TRBV29-1; J: TRBJ2-3; D: TRBD2; size: -; DNA: TGCAGCGTTGAATTGTCCGGGTCTAGCGGTTCAACAGATACGCAGTATTTT; CDR3: CSVELSGSSGSTDTQYF
V: TRBV5-1; J: TRBJ2-2; D: -; size: -; DNA: TGCGCCAGCAACACAGGGTCGCCGAACACCGGGGAGCTGTTTTTT; CDR3: CASNTGSPNTGELFF
V: TRBV4-3; J: TRBJ2-3; D: -; size: few; DNA: TGCGCCAGCAGCCAAGATCAACGGCAGGCCCCATACACAGATACGCAGTATTTT; CDR3: CASSQDQRQAPYTDTQYF
V: TRBV7-2; J: TRBJ1-5; D: -; size: -; DNA: TGTGCCAGCAGCCCCCCAAGCAATCAGCCCCAGCATTTT; CDR3: CASSPPSNQPQHF
V: TRBV28; J: TRBJ2-7; D: -; size: -; DNA: TGTGCCAGCAGCCGAGAGCGGGAGCAGTACTTC; CDR3: CASSREREQYF
V: TRBV27; J: TRBJ2-2; D: -; size: -; DNA: TGTGCCAGCACCAGTATCGCGGACACCGGGGAGCTGTTTTTT; CDR3: CASTSIADTGELFF
V: TRBV28; J: TRBJ2-7; D: TRBD2; size: -; DNA: TGTGCCAGCCAAACTAGCGGGAGCTCCTACGAGCAGTACTTC; CDR3: CASQTSGSSYEQYF
V: TRBV11-3; J: TRBJ2-7; D: TRBD2; size: once; DNA: TGTGCCAGCAGCCCCAGCCGAGGCGGGGGGACCTACGAGCAGTACTTC; CDR3: CASSPSRGGGTYEQYF
V: TRBV4-2; J: TRBJ2-3; D: TRBD2; size: -; DNA: TGTGCCAGCAGCCAAAACGGCGGGAGGGCCCCCCAGTATTTT; CDR3: CASSQNGGRAPQYF